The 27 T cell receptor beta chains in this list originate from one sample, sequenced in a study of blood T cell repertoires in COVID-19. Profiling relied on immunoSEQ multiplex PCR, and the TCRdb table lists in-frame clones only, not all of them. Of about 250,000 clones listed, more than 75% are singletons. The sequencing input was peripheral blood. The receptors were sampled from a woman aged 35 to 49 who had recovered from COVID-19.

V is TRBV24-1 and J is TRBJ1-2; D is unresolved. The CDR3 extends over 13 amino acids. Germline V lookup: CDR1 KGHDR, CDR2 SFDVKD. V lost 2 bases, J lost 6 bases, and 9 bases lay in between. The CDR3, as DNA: TGTGCCACCAGTGATTCCGGGTATGATGGCTACACCTTC. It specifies CATSDSGYDGYTF.

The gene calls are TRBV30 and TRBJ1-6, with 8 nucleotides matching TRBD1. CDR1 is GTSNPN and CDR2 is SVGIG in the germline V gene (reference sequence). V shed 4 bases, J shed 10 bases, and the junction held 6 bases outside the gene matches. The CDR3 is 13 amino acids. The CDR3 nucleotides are TGTGCCTGGAAAGACAGGGGAAGGTCACCCCTCCACTTT. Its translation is CAWKDRGRSPLHF.

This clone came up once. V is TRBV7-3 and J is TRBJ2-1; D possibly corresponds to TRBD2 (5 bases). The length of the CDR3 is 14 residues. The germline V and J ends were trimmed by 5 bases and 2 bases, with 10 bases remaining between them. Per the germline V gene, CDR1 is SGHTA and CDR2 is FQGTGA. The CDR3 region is CASSHAGPYNEQFF. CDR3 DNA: TGTGCCAGCAGCCATGCGGGCCCCTACAATGAGCAGTTCTTC.

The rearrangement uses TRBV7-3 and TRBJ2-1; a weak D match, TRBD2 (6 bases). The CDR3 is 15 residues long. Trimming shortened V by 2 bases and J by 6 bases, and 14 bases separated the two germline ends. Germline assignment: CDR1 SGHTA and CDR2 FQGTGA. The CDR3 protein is CASSLGGTPGNEQFF. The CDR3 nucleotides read TGTGCCAGCAGCTTAGGCGGGACCCCCGGCAATGAGCAGTTCTTC.

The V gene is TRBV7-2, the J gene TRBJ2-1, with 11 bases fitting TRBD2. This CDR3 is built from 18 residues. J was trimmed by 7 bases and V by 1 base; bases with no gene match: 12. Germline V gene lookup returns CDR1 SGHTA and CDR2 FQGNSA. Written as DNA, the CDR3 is TGTGCCAGCAGCTTAGTGGCTAGCGGGAGGAGTGGAGTAAATGAGCAGTTCTTC. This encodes CASSLVASGRSGVNEQFF.

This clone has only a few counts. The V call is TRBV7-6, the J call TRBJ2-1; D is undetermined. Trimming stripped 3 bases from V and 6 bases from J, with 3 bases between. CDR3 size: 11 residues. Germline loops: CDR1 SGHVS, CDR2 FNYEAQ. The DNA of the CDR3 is TGTGCCAGCAGCTTCTCCAATGAGCAGTTCTTC. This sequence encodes CASSFSNEQFF.

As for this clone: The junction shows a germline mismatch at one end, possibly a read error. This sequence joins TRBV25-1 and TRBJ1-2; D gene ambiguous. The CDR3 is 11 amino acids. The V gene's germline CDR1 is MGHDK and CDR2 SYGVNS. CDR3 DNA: TGTGCCAGGCCCCCCCCCTATCGCTACACCTTC. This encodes CARPPPYRYTF.

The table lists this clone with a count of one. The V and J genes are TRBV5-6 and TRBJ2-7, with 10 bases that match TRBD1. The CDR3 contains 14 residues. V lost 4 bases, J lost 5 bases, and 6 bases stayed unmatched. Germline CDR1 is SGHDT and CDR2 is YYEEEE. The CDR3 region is CASSRGQGLDEQYV. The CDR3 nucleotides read TGTGCCAGCAGCCGGGGACAGGGGCTGGACGAGCAGTACGTC.

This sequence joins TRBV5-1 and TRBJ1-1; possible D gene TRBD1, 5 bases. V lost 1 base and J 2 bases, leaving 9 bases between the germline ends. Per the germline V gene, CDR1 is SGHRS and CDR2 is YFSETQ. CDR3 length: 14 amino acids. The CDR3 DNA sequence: TGCGCCAGCAGCTTGAGCAGGGCCAACACTGAAGCTTTCTTT. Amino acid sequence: CASSLSRANTEAFF.

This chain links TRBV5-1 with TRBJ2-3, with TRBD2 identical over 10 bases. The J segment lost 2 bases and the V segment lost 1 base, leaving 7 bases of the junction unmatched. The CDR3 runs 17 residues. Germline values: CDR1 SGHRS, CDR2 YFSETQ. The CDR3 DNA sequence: TGCGCCAGCAGCTTGAGGGCGCTAGCGGGAGTCACAGATACGCAGTATTTT. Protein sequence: CASSLRALAGVTDTQYF.

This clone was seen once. CDR3 protein: CASSPLGQGAVQPQHF. The CDR3 nucleotides are TGTGCCAGTAGCCCCCTGGGACAGGGGGCAGTTCAGCCCCAGCATTTT. The chain recombines TRBV19 with TRBJ1-5, with TRBD1 matching over 12 bases. CDR1 and CDR2 (germline): LNHDA, SQIVND (reference sequence). The CDR3 contains 16 residues. The trim removed 6 bases at V and 6 bases at J, leaving 9 bases unmatched.

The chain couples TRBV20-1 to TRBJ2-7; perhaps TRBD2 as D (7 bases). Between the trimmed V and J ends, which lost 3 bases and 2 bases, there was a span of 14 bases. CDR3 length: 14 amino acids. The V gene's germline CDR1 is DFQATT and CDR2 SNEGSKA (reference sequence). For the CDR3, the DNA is TGCAGTGCTAGTGGGGGGGGCGGAGCCTACGAGCAGTACTTC. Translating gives CSASGGGGAYEQYF.

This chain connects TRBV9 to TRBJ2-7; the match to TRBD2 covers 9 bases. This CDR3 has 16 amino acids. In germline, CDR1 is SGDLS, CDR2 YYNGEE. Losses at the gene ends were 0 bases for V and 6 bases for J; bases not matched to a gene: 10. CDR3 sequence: CASSVDLAGRSSEQYF. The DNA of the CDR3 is TGTGCCAGCAGCGTAGACCTAGCGGGACGGTCTAGCGAGCAGTACTTC.

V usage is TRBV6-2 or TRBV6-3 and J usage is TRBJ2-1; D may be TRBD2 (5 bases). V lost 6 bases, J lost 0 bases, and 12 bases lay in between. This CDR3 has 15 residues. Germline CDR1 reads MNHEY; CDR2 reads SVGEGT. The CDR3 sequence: CASSPDSRSYNEQFF. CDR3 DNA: TGTGCCAGCAGCCCGGACTCCCGCTCCTACAATGAGCAGTTCTTC.

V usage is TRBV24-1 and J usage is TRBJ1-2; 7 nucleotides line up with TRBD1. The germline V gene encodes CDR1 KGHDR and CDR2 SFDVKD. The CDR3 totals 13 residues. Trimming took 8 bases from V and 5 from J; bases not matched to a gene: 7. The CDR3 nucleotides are TGTGCCACCACCCCAGGCAGGGGGTATGGCTACACCTTC. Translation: CATTPGRGYGYTF.

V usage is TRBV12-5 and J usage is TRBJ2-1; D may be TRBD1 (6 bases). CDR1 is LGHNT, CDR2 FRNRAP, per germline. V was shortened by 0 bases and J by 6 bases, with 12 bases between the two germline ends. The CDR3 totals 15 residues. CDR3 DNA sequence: TGTGCTAGTGGTTTGGTACAGGGACGGACCAATGAGCAGTTCTTC. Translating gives CASGLVQGRTNEQFF.

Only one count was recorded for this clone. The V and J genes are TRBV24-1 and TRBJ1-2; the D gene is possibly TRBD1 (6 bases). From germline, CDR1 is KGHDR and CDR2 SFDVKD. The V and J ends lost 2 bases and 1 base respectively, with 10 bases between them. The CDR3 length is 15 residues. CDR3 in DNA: TGTGCCACCAGTGATTCGGGGGGCAATAACTATGGCTACACCTTC. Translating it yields CATSDSGGNNYGYTF.

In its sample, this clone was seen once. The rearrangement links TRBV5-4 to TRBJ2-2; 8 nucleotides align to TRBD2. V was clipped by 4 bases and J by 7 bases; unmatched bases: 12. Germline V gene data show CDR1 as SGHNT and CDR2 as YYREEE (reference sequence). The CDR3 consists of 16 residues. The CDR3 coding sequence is TGTGCCAGCAGCCAAGTCAGCGGGAGAGGGGGCGGGGAGCTGTTTTTT. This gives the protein CASSQVSGRGGGELFF.

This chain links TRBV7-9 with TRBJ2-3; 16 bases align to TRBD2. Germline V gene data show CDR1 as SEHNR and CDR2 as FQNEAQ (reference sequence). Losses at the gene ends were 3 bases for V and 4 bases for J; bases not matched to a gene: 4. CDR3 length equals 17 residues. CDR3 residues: CASSFPGTSGRADTQYF. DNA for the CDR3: TGTGCCAGCAGCTTCCCCGGGACTAGCGGGAGGGCAGATACGCAGTATTTT. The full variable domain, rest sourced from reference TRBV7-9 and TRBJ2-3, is DTGVSQNPRHKITKRGQNVTFRCDPISEHNRLYWYRQTLGQGPEFLTYFQNEAQLEKSRLLSDRFSAERPKGSFSTLEIQRTEQGDSAMYLCASSFPGTSGRADTQYFGPGTRLTVL.

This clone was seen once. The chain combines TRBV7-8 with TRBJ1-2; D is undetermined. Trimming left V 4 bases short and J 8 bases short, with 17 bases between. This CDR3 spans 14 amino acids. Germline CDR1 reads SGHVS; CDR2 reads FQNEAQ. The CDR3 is CASSSTREEVGYTF. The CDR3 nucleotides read TGTGCCAGCAGCTCTACCCGGGAAGAAGTCGGCTACACCTTC.

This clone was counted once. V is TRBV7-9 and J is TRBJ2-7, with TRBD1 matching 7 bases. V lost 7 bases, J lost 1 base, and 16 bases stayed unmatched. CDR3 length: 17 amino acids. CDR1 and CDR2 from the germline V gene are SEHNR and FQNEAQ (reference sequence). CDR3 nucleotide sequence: TGTGCCAGCACCCCGAGGGGGCAGGGACCATTTTCCTACGAGCAGTACTTC. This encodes CASTPRGQGPFSYEQYF.

The DNA of the CDR3 is TGCAGTGCTAGTTTGGCAGGGGGGTTCGCTGAAGCTTTCTTT. Translating it yields CSASLAGGFAEAFF. The chain couples TRBV20-1 to TRBJ1-1, with 7 bases that match TRBD1. Per the germline V gene, CDR1 is DFQATT and CDR2 is SNEGSKA (reference sequence). This CDR3 has 14 residues. V lost 3 bases to trimming and J lost 6 bases; unmatched junction nucleotides: 10.

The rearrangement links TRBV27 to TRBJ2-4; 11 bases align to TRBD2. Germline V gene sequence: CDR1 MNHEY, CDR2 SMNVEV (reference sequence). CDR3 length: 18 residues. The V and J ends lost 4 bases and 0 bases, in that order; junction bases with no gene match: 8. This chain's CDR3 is CASSSLAGGEGAKNIQYF. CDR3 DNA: TGTGCCAGCAGTTCATTAGCGGGAGGGGAGGGAGCCAAAAACATTCAGTACTTC.

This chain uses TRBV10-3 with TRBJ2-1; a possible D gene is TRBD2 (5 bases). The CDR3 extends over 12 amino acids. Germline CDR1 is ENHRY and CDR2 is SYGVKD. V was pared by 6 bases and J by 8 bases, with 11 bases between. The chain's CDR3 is CAISELGDEQFF. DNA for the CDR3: TGTGCCATCAGCGAACTAGGAGATGAGCAGTTCTTC.

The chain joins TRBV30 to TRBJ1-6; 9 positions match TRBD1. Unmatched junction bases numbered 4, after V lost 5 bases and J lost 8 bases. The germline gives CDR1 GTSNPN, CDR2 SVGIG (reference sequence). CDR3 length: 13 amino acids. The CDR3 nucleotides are TGTGCCTGGGCGGGACAGGGAGATTCACCCCTCCACTTT. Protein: CAWAGQGDSPLHF.

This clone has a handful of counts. CDR3 amino acids: CATSEPTGTYGYTF. In DNA, the CDR3 is TGTGCCACCAGTGAACCGACAGGGACCTATGGCTACACCTTC. The genes are TRBV24-1 and TRBJ1-2; 7 nucleotides agree with TRBD1. Trimming took 4 bases from V and 4 from J; bases not matched to a gene: 5. The CDR3 loop spans 14 amino acids. Per the germline V gene, CDR1 is KGHDR and CDR2 is SFDVKD.

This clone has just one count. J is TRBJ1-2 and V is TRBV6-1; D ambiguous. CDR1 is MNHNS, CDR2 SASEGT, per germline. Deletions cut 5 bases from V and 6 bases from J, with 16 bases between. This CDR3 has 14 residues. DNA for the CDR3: TGTGCCAGCAGTTATCCGGCGACCGGGGATGGCTACACCTTC. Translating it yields CASSYPATGDGYTF.